These 22 T cell receptor beta chains originate from one sample sequenced in a study of blood T cell repertoires in COVID-19. This table comes from immunoSEQ multiplex PCR, and its TCRdb copy is limited to in-frame clones, with some not included. The sample contains approximately 250,000 clones, 88% of which appear only once. The sequencing sample was made of PBMCs or T cells enriched from blood (not recorded which). These receptors originate from a woman in her forties with acute COVID-19.

The gene calls are TRBV4-1 and TRBJ1-3; D remains unclear. There are 17 residues in the CDR3. The V gene lost 1 base and the J gene lost 3 bases, with 16 bases spanning the gap. Germline V gives CDR1 MGHRA, CDR2 YSYEKL. CDR3 sequence: CASSQVFWEYLGNTIYF. CDR3 coding DNA: TGCGCCAGCAGCCAAGTTTTTTGGGAGTATCTTGGAAACACCATATATTTT.

In this sample, this clone turned up a few times. The V and J genes are TRBV19 and TRBJ2-3, with 7 bases that match TRBD2. This CDR3 has 16 amino acids. Trimming at V came to 3 bases and at J to 4 bases, leaving 10 bases not matched to a gene. The germline CDR1 and CDR2 sequences are LNHDA and SQIVND (reference sequence). The CDR3 loop is CASSIYLAELSDTQYF. Here the CDR3 DNA reads TGTGCCAGTAGTATCTATCTAGCGGAATTATCAGATACGCAGTATTTT. Full variable domain (outside the CDR3, taken from reference TRBV19 and TRBJ2-3): DGGITQSPKYLFRKEGQNVTLSCEQNLNHDAMYWYRQDPGQGLRLIYYSQIVNDFQKGDIAEGYSVSREKKESFPLTVTSAQKNPTAFYLCASSIYLAELSDTQYFGPGTRLTVL.

The CDR3 spells CASSLSGRSSYNEQFF. CDR3 nucleotides: TGTGCCAGCAGCTTGAGCGGGAGAAGCTCCTACAATGAGCAGTTCTTC. The chain uses TRBV7-6 and TRBJ2-1, with 8 bases aligning to TRBD2. The germline gives CDR1 SGHVS, CDR2 FNYEAQ. V shed 3 bases and J 0 bases; nucleotides not matched to a gene: 4. This CDR3 contains 16 residues.

The sample holds one count of this clone. This chain uses TRBV24-1 with TRBJ2-1, with 12 nucleotides matching TRBD2. This CDR3 is 16 amino acids long. In germline, CDR1 is KGHDR, CDR2 SFDVKD. With 3 bases clipped from V and 6 bases from J, the junction kept 5 bases outside the gene matches. The CDR3 spells CATSDPTSGSGNEQFF. The CDR3 DNA sequence: TGTGCCACCAGTGATCCGACTAGCGGGAGCGGCAATGAGCAGTTCTTC.

The sample holds a few counts of this clone. Other nucleotide sequences in the sample specify the same CDR3. This rearrangement joins TRBV18 to TRBJ1-5, with TRBD1 identical over 7 bases. With 1 base clipped from V and 6 bases from J, the junction kept 3 bases outside the gene matches. There are 14 residues in the CDR3. CDR1 and CDR2 (germline): KGHSH, LQKENI. The CDR3 region has the DNA TGTGCCAGCTCACCACAGGGGGCGGGTCAGCCCCAGCATTTT. Translated, it gives CASSPQGAGQPQHF.

This clone was picked up one time. A read error may account for a junction end that differs from germline. The genes are TRBV7-3 and TRBJ1-1; TRBD1 aligns across 9 bases. Germline V gene sequence: CDR1 SGHTA, CDR2 FQGTGA. The CDR3 contains 17 residues. CDR3 nucleotide sequence: TGTGCCAGCAGCTTAACGGGGGCCGGAGGACAGGGGAGGGATAGAATCTTT. It is translated as CASSLTGAGGQGRDRIF.

The V call is TRBV7-8, the J call TRBJ2-7; 14 bases match TRBD2. The V segment lost 5 bases and the J segment 1 base; nucleotides outside the gene matches: 7. CDR3 size: 17 residues. CDR1 is SGHVS, CDR2 FQNEAQ, per germline. CDR3 in amino acids: CASSLWTSGGLSYEQYV. The CDR3 coding sequence is TGTGCCAGCAGCCTCTGGACTAGCGGGGGGCTTTCCTACGAGCAGTACGTC.

The chain is built from TRBV10-1 and TRBJ2-3, with 8 nucleotides matching TRBD2. The CDR3 is 15 residues long. CDR1 and CDR2 (germline): WNHNN, SYGVQD (reference sequence). With 3 bases clipped from V and 2 bases from J, the junction kept 4 bases outside the gene matches. CDR3 in DNA: TGCGCCAGCAGTGAAGGAGCGGGGGACACAGATACGCAGTATTTT. Amino acids: CASSEGAGDTDTQYF.

V gene TRBV13 combines with J gene TRBJ2-2; 10 bases are a match to TRBD1. CDR1 is PRHDT, CDR2 FYEKMQ, per germline (reference sequence). V was pared by 2 bases and J by 5 bases, with 2 bases of the junction left unmatched. The CDR3 has 15 residues. In nucleotides, the CDR3 is TGTGCCAGCAGCTTAAGGGGACAGGGGACCGGGGAGCTGTTTTTT. Translation gives CASSLRGQGTGELFF. The entire variable domain, with the rest obtained from reference TRBV13 and TRBJ2-2, is as follows: AAGVIQSPRHLIKEKRETATLKCYPIPRHDTVYWYQQGPGQDPQFLISFYEKMQSDKGSIPDRFSAQQFSDYHSELNMSSLELGDSALYFCASSLRGQGTGELFFGEGSRLTVL.

The chain couples TRBV19 to TRBJ1-5; the match to TRBD1 covers 7 bases. The length of the CDR3 is 14 residues. Trimming removed 7 bases from V and 7 bases from J; junction bases left unmatched: 10. Germline CDR1 and CDR2: LNHDA and SQIVND (reference sequence). The CDR3 sequence: CASNPTGSDQPQHF. CDR3 sequence (DNA): TGTGCCAGTAACCCGACAGGGTCGGACCAGCCCCAGCATTTT.

This rearrangement joins TRBV28 to TRBJ1-6; D unresolved. Trimming shortened V by 2 bases and J by 6 bases, and 8 bases separated the two germline ends. The CDR3 is 14 residues long. The germline V gene has CDR1 MDHEN and CDR2 SYDVKM. CDR3 DNA sequence: TGTGCCAGCAGTTTACCCGGGTCTAATTCACCCCTCCACTTT. Translation: CASSLPGSNSPLHF.

The chain couples TRBV3-1 (or the pseudogene TRBV3-2) to TRBJ1-2; D is uncertain. CDR3 length: 13 amino acids. Germline V CDR1 and CDR2: LGHDT, YNNKEL (reference sequence). The ends were cut back, 1 base at V and 5 bases at J, with 8 bases in the middle. CDR3 nucleotides: TGTGCCAGCAGCCAAGCTTTTCCTTATGGCTACACCTTC. Translation gives CASSQAFPYGYTF.

The V and J genes are TRBV6-4 and TRBJ1-2, with D uncertain. The CDR3 has 13 amino acids. With 6 bases removed from V and 3 bases from J, the gap between germline ends came to 11 bases. Germline assignment: CDR1 MRHNA and CDR2 SNTAGT. The CDR3, as DNA: TGTGCCAGCAGGGGTGGAGGGCACTATGGCTACACCTTC. This sequence encodes CASRGGGHYGYTF.

J is TRBJ2-7 and V is TRBV6-5; 9 bases match TRBD1. In germline, CDR1 is MNHEY, CDR2 SVGAGI. This CDR3 has 14 amino acids. Germline trimming cut 5 bases from V and 7 bases from J; bases unmatched to any gene: 9. The CDR3 region is CASSRDRAAGEQYF. DNA for the CDR3: TGTGCCAGCAGTAGGGACAGGGCCGCCGGGGAGCAGTACTTC.

This clone turned up a few times. The chain is built from TRBV7-9 and TRBJ2-5; 9 bases match TRBD1. The V segment lost 5 bases and the J segment 4 bases; nucleotides outside the gene matches: 11. This CDR3 region has 16 residues. The germline gives CDR1 SEHNR, CDR2 FQNEAQ (reference sequence). This chain's CDR3 is CASSPAPGQGRETQYF. The CDR3 nucleotides are TGTGCCAGCAGCCCAGCCCCGGGACAGGGTCGAGAGACCCAGTACTTC.

V gene TRBV7-6 combines with J gene TRBJ2-1, with 7 bases aligning to TRBD1. The V gene's germline CDR1 is SGHVS and CDR2 FNYEAQ. The length of the CDR3 is 16 residues. V shed 5 bases, J shed 4 bases, and the junction held 11 bases outside the gene matches. The CDR3 bases are TGTGCCAGCAGCCGTTCGAGGGGGCGGACATACAATGAGCAGTTCTTC. Translated, it gives CASSRSRGRTYNEQFF.

This clone was found a few times. The same CDR3 can be traced to other DNA sequences in this sample. CDR3 amino acids: CASSPQGGSNQPQHF. CDR3 sequence (DNA): TGTGCCAGCAGCCCACAGGGGGGAAGCAATCAGCCCCAGCATTTT. The chain links TRBV7-9 to TRBJ1-5, with TRBD1 matching over 8 bases. Germline CDR1 reads SEHNR; CDR2 reads FQNEAQ (reference sequence). V gave up 5 bases and J gave up 1 base; unmatched junction bases: 4. The CDR3 is 15 amino acids.

The chain is built from TRBV6-5 and TRBJ1-4; a weak D match, TRBD1 (5 bases). The germline V and J ends were trimmed by 6 bases and 7 bases, with 12 bases remaining between them. The V gene's germline CDR1 is MNHEY and CDR2 SVGAGI. CDR3 length equals 13 residues. The CDR3 here is CASSPTETEKLFF. CDR3 nucleotide sequence: TGTGCCAGCAGCCCGACAGAGACTGAAAAACTGTTTTTT.

This clone was detected once. This rearrangement joins TRBV10-1 to TRBJ2-1, with a weak D call TRBD2 (5 bases). The CDR3 sequence is 14 residues long. Germline V gene sequence: CDR1 WNHNN, CDR2 SYGVQD (reference sequence). V was clipped by 7 bases and J by 4 bases, with 14 bases between them. CDR3: CASKDCAIYNEQFF. The DNA of the CDR3 is TGCGCCAGCAAGGACTGCGCGATATACAATGAGCAGTTCTTC.

The chain combines TRBV4-2 with TRBJ2-2; D may be TRBD2 (6 bases). V lost 0 bases to trimming and J lost 4 bases, with 12 bases between them. The CDR3 extends over 16 amino acids. Germline CDR1 reads LGHNA; CDR2 reads YNFKEQ. In nucleotides, the CDR3 is TGTGCCAGCAGCCAAGAAGGAGGGTTAGGCACCGGGGAGCTGTTTTTT. The encoded protein is CASSQEGGLGTGELFF.

This clone was picked up one time. The V gene is TRBV7-9, the J gene TRBJ1-1; D gene ambiguous. V gave up 1 base and J gave up 2 bases, with 14 bases separating them. Germline V gene sequence: CDR1 SEHNR, CDR2 FQNEAQ (reference sequence). The CDR3 extends over 16 amino acids. CDR3 sequence reads: CASSLDRPRGNTEAFF. CDR3 in DNA: TGTGCCAGCAGCTTAGACCGGCCGAGAGGAAACACTGAAGCTTTCTTT.

This clone came up once. The chain uses TRBV7-9 and TRBJ2-7; TRBD2 might be the D (6 bases). Germline CDR1 reads SEHNR; CDR2 reads FQNEAQ (reference sequence). CDR3 length equals 13 residues. The V and J ends lost 2 bases and 5 bases respectively, with 10 bases between them. The CDR3 region has the DNA TGTGCCAGCAGCTTAAGGGGAGGACACGAGCAGTACTTC. Encoded protein: CASSLRGGHEQYF.